Shown below are 10 T cell receptor beta chains from a single sample sequenced in a study of blood T cell repertoires in COVID-19. Repertoires were generated with immunoSEQ multiplex PCR, while TCRdb's copy carries only in-frame clones and drops some. The sample contains 150,000 to 160,000 clones, 75% to 90% of which appear only once. The sample taken for sequencing was peripheral blood. The receptors originated from a woman aged 40 to 49 with acute or convalescent COVID-19.

The chain carries TRBV6-5 and TRBJ2-3; 7 positions match TRBD1. Looked up from germline, CDR1 is MNHEY and CDR2 is SVGAGI. V dropped 6 bases and J dropped 2; count of bases not matched to a gene: 5. The CDR3 length is 14 residues. The CDR3 DNA sequence: TGTGCCAGCAGCTGGGACAGCAACACAGATACGCAGTATTTT. Its translation: CASSWDSNTDTQYF.

Notes on this clone: Its ends do not fully match the called genes, so a read error is possible. The chain has TRBV7-7 and TRBJ2-3; D is perhaps TRBD2 (5 bases). This CDR3 contains 14 residues. Germline V gene lookup returns CDR1 SSHAT and CDR2 FNYEAQ (reference sequence). This CDR3 is CASSLALTTDTQYF. Here the CDR3 DNA reads TGTGCTAGCAGCTTAGCGTTAACTACAGATACGCAGTATTTT. The entire variable domain, with the rest obtained from reference TRBV7-7 and TRBJ2-3, is as follows: GAGVSQSPRYKVTKRGQDVTLRCDPISSHATLYWYQQALGQGPEFLTYFNYEAQPDKSGLPSDRFSAERPEGSISTLTIQRTEQRDSAMYRCASSLALTTDTQYFGPGTRLTVL.

The V and J genes are TRBV6-5 and TRBJ2-2; 11 bases map to TRBD1. CDR3 length: 16 residues. CDR1 is MNHEY and CDR2 is SVGAGI in the germline V gene. Trimming removed 0 bases from V and 4 bases from J; junction bases left unmatched: 1. CDR3 residues: CASSYSGTGGTGELFF. In DNA, the CDR3 is TGTGCCAGCAGTTACTCAGGGACAGGGGGCACCGGGGAGCTGTTTTTT.

V usage is TRBV9 and J usage is TRBJ1-1; 9 bases are shared with TRBD1. The germline V gene encodes CDR1 SGDLS and CDR2 YYNGEE. V lost 5 bases and J lost 5; bases outside the gene matches: 7. This CDR3 contains 14 residues. The CDR3, as DNA: TGTGCCAGCAGGGCGACAGGGGGGAAGACTGAAGCTTTCTTT. Translating gives CASRATGGKTEAFF.

This chain links TRBV5-1 with TRBJ2-5; 9 positions agree with TRBD1. V shed 4 bases and J 0 bases; nucleotides not matched to a gene: 1. The CDR3 is 14 amino acids. Germline CDR1 is SGHRS and CDR2 is YFSETQ. The CDR3 here is CASSGTGYQETQYF. The CDR3 DNA reads as TGCGCCAGCAGCGGGACAGGGTACCAAGAGACCCAGTACTTC.

This clone was recorded a few times. The rearrangement links TRBV7-8 to TRBJ2-1, with 12 bases that match TRBD2. CDR1 and CDR2 (germline): SGHVS, FQNEAQ. V lost 6 bases and J lost 8; bases outside the gene matches: 8. The CDR3 totals 15 residues. CDR3 residues: CASSITSGRWDEQFF. The CDR3 nucleotides read TGTGCCAGCAGTATAACTAGCGGGAGGTGGGATGAGCAGTTCTTC.

The V call is TRBV16, the J call TRBJ2-7; tentative D call: TRBD1 (6 bases). Trimming took 3 bases from V and 5 from J, leaving 14 bases between them. The length of the CDR3 is 14 residues. Germline V lookup: CDR1 KGHSY, CDR2 FQNENV. Here the CDR3 reads CASSHVRGVDEQYF. In DNA form, the CDR3 reads TGTGCCAGCAGCCATGTCAGGGGCGTGGACGAGCAGTACTTC.

The chain joins TRBV27 to TRBJ2-7; possible D gene TRBD1, 6 bases. The CDR3 covers 13 residues. V was clipped by 4 bases and J by 2 bases, with 9 bases between them. From germline, CDR1 is MNHEY and CDR2 SMNVEV (reference sequence). Written as DNA, the CDR3 is TGTGCCAGCAGTTCGGCAGGGGCCTACGAGCAGTACTTC. Protein: CASSSAGAYEQYF.

The chain couples TRBV18 to TRBJ2-3; 8 bases agree with TRBD2. Trimming took 0 bases from V and 0 from J; bases not matched to a gene: 5. CDR3 length: 17 amino acids. Germline CDR1 KGHSH, CDR2 LQKENI. The CDR3 sequence: CASSPPYSGASTDTQYF. As DNA, the CDR3 is TGTGCCAGCTCACCACCGTATAGCGGGGCCAGCACAGATACGCAGTATTTT.

The rearrangement links TRBV6-1 to TRBJ1-6; perhaps TRBD1 as D (5 bases). The V gene lost 3 bases and the J gene lost 8 bases, with 8 bases spanning the gap. Per the germline V gene, CDR1 is MNHNS and CDR2 is SASEGT. The CDR3 runs to 13 residues. CDR3 protein: CASSDRDHSPLHF. CDR3 coding DNA: TGTGCCAGCAGTGACAGGGATCATTCACCCCTCCACTTT.